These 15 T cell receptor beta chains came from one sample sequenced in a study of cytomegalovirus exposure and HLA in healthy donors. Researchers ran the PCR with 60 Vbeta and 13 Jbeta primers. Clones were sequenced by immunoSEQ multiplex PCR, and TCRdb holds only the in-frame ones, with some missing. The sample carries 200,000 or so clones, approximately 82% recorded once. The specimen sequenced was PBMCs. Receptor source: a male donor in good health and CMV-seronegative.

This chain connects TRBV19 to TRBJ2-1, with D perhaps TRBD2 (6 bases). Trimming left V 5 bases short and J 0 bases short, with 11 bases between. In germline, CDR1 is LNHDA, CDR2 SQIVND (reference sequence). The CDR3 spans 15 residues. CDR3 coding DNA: TGTGCCAGTAGTTCCGGAGGGAGCTCCTACAATGAGCAGTTCTTC. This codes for CASSSGGSSYNEQFF.

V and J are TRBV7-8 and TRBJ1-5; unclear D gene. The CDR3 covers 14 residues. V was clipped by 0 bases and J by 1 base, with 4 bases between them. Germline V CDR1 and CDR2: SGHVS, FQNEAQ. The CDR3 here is CASSLAASNQPQHF. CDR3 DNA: TGTGCCAGCAGCTTAGCAGCCAGCAATCAGCCCCAGCATTTT. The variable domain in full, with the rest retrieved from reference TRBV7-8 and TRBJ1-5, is GAGVSQSPRYKVAKRGQDVALRCDPISGHVSLFWYQQALGQGPEFLTYFQNEAQLDKSGLPSDRFFAERPEGSVSTLKIQRTQQEDSAVYLCASSLAASNQPQHFGDGTRLSIL.

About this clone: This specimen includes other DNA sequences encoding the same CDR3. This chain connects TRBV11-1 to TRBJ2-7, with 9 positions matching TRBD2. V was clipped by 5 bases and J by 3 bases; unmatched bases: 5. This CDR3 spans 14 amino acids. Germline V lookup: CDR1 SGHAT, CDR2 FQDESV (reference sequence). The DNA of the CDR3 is TGTGCCAGCAGCCCGACTAGCGGAAGCTACGAGCAGTACTTC. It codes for CASSPTSGSYEQYF.

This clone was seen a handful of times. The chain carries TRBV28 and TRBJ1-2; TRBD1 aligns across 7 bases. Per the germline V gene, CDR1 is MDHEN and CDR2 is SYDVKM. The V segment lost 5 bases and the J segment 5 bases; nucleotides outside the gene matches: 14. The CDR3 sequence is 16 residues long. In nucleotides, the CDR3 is TGTGCCAGCAGTACCTTCCGACAGGGAGGTTTTTATGGCTACACCTTC. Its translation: CASSTFRQGGFYGYTF.

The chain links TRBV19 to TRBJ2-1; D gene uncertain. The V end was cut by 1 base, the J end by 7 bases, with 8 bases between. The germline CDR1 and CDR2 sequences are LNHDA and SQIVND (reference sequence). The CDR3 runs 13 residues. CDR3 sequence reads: CASSIGSLNEQFF. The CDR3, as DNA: TGTGCCAGTAGTATAGGGTCTCTAAATGAGCAGTTCTTC.

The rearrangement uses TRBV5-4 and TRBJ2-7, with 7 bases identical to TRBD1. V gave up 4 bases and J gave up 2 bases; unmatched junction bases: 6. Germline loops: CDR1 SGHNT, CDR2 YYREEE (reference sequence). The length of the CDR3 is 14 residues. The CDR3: CASSRDSGPYEQYF. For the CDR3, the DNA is TGTGCCAGCAGCCGGGACAGTGGGCCCTACGAGCAGTACTTC.

CDR3 coding DNA: TGTGCCAGCAGTTACTCGAGGGCCAACCCCGAGCAGTACTTC. This translates into CASSYSRANPEQYF. V gene TRBV6-5 combines with J gene TRBJ2-7, with D perhaps matching TRBD2 (5 bases). Per germline, CDR1 MNHEY and CDR2 SVGAGI. This CDR3 contains 14 residues. Trimming stripped 0 bases from V and 6 bases from J, with 12 bases between.

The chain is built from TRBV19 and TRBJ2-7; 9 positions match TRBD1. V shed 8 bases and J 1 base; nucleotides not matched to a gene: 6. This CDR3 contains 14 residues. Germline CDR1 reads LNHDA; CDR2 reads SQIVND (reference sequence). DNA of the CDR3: TGTGCCAGTGCGGCGACAGGGGGGTCCTACGAGCAGTACTTC. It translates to CASAATGGSYEQYF.

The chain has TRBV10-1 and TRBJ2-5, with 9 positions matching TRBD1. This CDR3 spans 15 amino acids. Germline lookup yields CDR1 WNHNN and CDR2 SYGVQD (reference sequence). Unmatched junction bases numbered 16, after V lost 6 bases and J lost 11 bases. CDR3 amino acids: CASSPVGTGMGEQYF. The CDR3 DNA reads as TGCGCCAGCAGCCCTGTGGGGACAGGGATGGGGGAGCAGTACTTC.

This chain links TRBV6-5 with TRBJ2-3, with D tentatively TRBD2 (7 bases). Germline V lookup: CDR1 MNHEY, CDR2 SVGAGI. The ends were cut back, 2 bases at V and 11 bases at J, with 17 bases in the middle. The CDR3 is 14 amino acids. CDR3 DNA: TGTGCCAGCAGTTACGCGGGGGCAACTGCGGAGCAGTATTTT. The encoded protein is CASSYAGATAEQYF.

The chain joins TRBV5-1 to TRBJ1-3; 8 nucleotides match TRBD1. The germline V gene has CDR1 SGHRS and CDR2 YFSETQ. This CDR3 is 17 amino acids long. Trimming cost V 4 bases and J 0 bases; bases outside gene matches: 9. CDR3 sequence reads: CASSTQGAWLSGNTIYF. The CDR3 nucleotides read TGCGCCAGCAGCACCCAGGGGGCTTGGCTCTCTGGAAACACCATATATTTT.

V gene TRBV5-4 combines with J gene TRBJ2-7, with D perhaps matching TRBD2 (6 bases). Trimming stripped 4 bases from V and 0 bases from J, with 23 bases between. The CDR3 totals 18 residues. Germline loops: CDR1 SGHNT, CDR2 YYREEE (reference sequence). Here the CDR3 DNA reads TGTGCCAGCAGCGCCCAACTCTCGACTAGATCAAGCTCCTACGAGCAGTACTTC. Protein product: CASSAQLSTRSSSYEQYF.

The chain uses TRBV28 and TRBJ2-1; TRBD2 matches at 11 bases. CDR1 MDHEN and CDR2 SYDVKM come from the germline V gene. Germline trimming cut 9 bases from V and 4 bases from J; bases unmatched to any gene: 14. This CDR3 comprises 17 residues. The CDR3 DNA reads TGTGCCAGGAGACTAGCGGGAATCGAAAAAAGATACAATGAGCAGTTCTTC. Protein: CARRLAGIEKRYNEQFF.

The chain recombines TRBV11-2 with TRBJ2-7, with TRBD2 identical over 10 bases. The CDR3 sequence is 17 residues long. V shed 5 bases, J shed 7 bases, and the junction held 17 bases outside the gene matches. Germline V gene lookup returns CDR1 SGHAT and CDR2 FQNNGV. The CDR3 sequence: CASSGGTSVESPGEQYF. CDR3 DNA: TGTGCCAGCAGCGGAGGGACTAGCGTGGAATCTCCGGGGGAGCAGTACTTC.

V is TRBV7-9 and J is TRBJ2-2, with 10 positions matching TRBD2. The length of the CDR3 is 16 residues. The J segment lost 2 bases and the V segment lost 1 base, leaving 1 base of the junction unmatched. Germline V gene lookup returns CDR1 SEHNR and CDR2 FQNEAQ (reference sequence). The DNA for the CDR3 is TGTGCCAGCAGCTTAGAACTAGCGGGAAACACCGGGGAGCTGTTTTTT. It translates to CASSLELAGNTGELFF. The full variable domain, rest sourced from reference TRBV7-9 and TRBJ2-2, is DTGVSQNPRHKITKRGQNVTFRCDPISEHNRLYWYRQTLGQGPEFLTYFQNEAQLEKSRLLSDRFSAERPKGSFSTLEIQRTEQGDSAMYLCASSLELAGNTGELFFGEGSRLTVL.